The 25 T cell receptor beta chains listed next were all sequenced from one sample in a study of blood T cell repertoires in COVID-19. The data were produced by immunoSEQ multiplex PCR, yet TCRdb's version contains in-frame clones alone and is incomplete. This table holds 380,000 or so clones, 65% to 90% found once. Sequenced material: peripheral blood. The receptor source for this set is an older woman with COVID-19, enrolled during active disease.

The gene calls are TRBV5-4 and TRBJ1-2, with 7 bases identical to TRBD1. The germline CDR1 and CDR2 sequences are SGHNT and YYREEE (reference sequence). With 9 bases clipped from V and 8 bases from J, the junction kept 19 bases outside the gene matches. The CDR3 totals 15 residues. Written as DNA, the CDR3 is TGTGCCACCAAGTTGGGACCCGGGACAGTGACCGGCTACACCTTC. Its translation: CATKLGPGTVTGYTF.

J is TRBJ1-2 and V is TRBV11-2; 7 bases agree with TRBD1. Germline CDR1 and CDR2: SGHAT and FQNNGV. CDR3 length: 13 amino acids. The V segment lost 5 bases and the J segment 8 bases; nucleotides outside the gene matches: 8. CDR3 nucleotides: TGTGCCAGCAGCCGGGGACAGCCAGGAGGCTACACCTTC. Translated: CASSRGQPGGYTF.

The J gene is TRBJ2-1, the V gene TRBV4-1, with TRBD2 matching 10 bases. Germline-derived CDR1 and CDR2 are MGHRA and YSYEKL. With V trimmed by 1 base and J by 15 bases, 9 bases remained unmatched. The CDR3 has 14 amino acids. CDR3 sequence (DNA): TGCGCCAGCAGCCAAGTTCCTAGCGGGGGCCCTCGGTTCTTC. Encoded protein: CASSQVPSGGPRFF.

The chain uses TRBV30 and TRBJ1-1, with D possibly matching TRBD1 (6 bases). This CDR3 has 12 residues. Trimming removed 2 bases from V and 6 bases from J, with 10 bases in between. From germline, CDR1 is GTSNPN and CDR2 SVGIG (reference sequence). CDR3 in DNA: TGTGCCTGGAGTAGGGGGGGGGCTGAAGCTTTCTTT. Translated: CAWSRGGAEAFF.

Only one count was recorded for this clone. The chain links TRBV9 to TRBJ2-3, with TRBD2 identical over 8 bases. Germline CDR1 reads SGDLS; CDR2 reads YYNGEE. Losses at the gene ends were 4 bases for V and 0 bases for J; bases not matched to a gene: 7. There are 16 residues in the CDR3. The CDR3 coding sequence is TGTGCCAGCAGCATCTTCCCGGGGGGGAGCACAGATACGCAGTATTTT. Encoded protein: CASSIFPGGSTDTQYF.

This chain connects TRBV15 to TRBJ2-5; TRBD1 is a possible D gene (8 bases). CDR1 and CDR2 (germline): LNHNV, YYDKDF (reference sequence). This CDR3 comprises 15 residues. The V gene lost 0 bases and the J gene lost 4 bases, with 12 bases spanning the gap. CDR3 residues: CATSRETGEGETQYF. For the CDR3, the DNA is TGTGCCACCAGCAGAGAGACAGGGGAGGGAGAGACCCAGTACTTC.

The V call is TRBV9, the J call TRBJ1-3; 7 nucleotides line up with TRBD1. With 2 bases clipped from V and 3 bases from J, the junction kept 8 bases outside the gene matches. This CDR3 region has 16 residues. Germline V CDR1 and CDR2: SGDLS, YYNGEE. Here the CDR3 reads CASSVSTGRNGNTIYF. The CDR3, as DNA: TGTGCCAGCAGCGTTTCGACAGGGAGAAATGGAAACACCATATATTTT.

This chain connects TRBV18 to TRBJ1-6, with a weak D call TRBD1 (5 bases). The germline V gene encodes CDR1 KGHSH and CDR2 LQKENI. The CDR3 is 14 amino acids. V was cut by 3 bases and J by 9 bases, with 12 bases left in between. The CDR3 is CASSPVRDGSPLHF. CDR3 in DNA: TGTGCCAGCTCACCTGTCAGGGATGGTTCACCCCTCCACTTT.

The rearrangement joins TRBV19 to TRBJ1-1, with D maybe TRBD1 (6 bases). V was clipped by 3 bases and J by 3 bases, with 8 bases between them. The CDR3 has 13 amino acids. Germline V gives CDR1 LNHDA, CDR2 SQIVND (reference sequence). In DNA, the CDR3 is TGTGCCAGTAGTATCCAGGGGCACACTGAAGCTTTCTTT. Amino acid sequence: CASSIQGHTEAFF.

The chain carries TRBV7-8 and TRBJ1-1; no clear D. Germline V gene sequence: CDR1 SGHVS, CDR2 FQNEAQ. Trimming took off 2 bases at V and 3 bases at J, with 22 bases between the two ends. The CDR3 length is 18 residues. CDR3 region: CASSLRIGGGSLDTEAFF. CDR3 nucleotide sequence: TGTGCCAGCAGCTTAAGGATAGGAGGAGGATCGCTGGACACTGAAGCTTTCTTT.

This chain joins TRBV30 and TRBJ1-3; D is unresolved. Germline loops: CDR1 GTSNPN, CDR2 SVGIG (reference sequence). The V gene lost 0 bases and the J gene lost 11 bases, with 14 bases spanning the gap. CDR3 length: 13 residues. In DNA form, the CDR3 reads TGTGCCTGGAGTGTCAACTCCTTGAACGCCATATATTTT. Amino acid sequence: CAWSVNSLNAIYF.

CDR3 region: CASSILAGALYEQYF. For the CDR3, the DNA is TGTGCCAGTAGTATTCTCGCGGGGGCTCTCTACGAGCAGTACTTC. The chain couples TRBV19 to TRBJ2-7; D may be TRBD2 (7 bases). Trimming removed 3 bases from V and 3 bases from J, with 15 bases in between. The CDR3 spans 15 residues. Looked up from germline, CDR1 is LNHDA and CDR2 is SQIVND (reference sequence).

CDR3 nucleotide sequence: TGTGCCAGCAGGCTGACAGGGCGGTATAATTCACCCCTCCACTTT. Protein sequence: CASRLTGRYNSPLHF. This chain joins TRBV27 and TRBJ1-6; TRBD1 matches 7 bases. The length of the CDR3 is 15 residues. The germline CDR1 and CDR2 sequences are MNHEY and SMNVEV (reference sequence). V gave up 6 bases and J gave up 4 bases; unmatched junction bases: 6.

The J gene is TRBJ2-7, the V gene TRBV5-1, with TRBD1 matching over 9 bases. J was trimmed by 5 bases and V by 4 bases; bases with no gene match: 7. The CDR3 is made up of 14 amino acids. Looked up from germline, CDR1 is SGHRS and CDR2 is YFSETQ. CDR3 region: CASSAGQGRDEQYF. The DNA of the CDR3 is TGCGCCAGCAGCGCCGGACAGGGGAGGGACGAGCAGTACTTC.

This clone was observed a single time. This rearrangement joins TRBV19 to TRBJ1-4; TRBD1 matches 8 bases. CDR1 and CDR2 (germline): LNHDA, SQIVND (reference sequence). This CDR3 has 15 amino acids. With 4 bases clipped from V and 5 bases from J, the junction kept 6 bases outside the gene matches. The CDR3 here is CASSTWTGLNEKLFF. The CDR3 DNA follows: TGTGCCAGTAGTACTTGGACAGGGTTAAATGAAAAACTGTTTTTT.

The chain employs TRBV14 and TRBJ2-3, with D tentatively TRBD2 (6 bases). This CDR3 region has 16 residues. Per the germline V gene, CDR1 is SGHDN and CDR2 is FVKESK. V was trimmed by 4 bases and J by 2 bases, leaving 16 bases between them. The DNA for the CDR3 is TGTGCCAGCAGCCCGGACTACCCTAGACCCACAGATACGCAGTATTTT. Encoded protein: CASSPDYPRPTDTQYF.

The V gene is TRBV9, the J gene TRBJ2-7; D is perhaps TRBD2 (5 bases). The CDR3 runs to 16 residues. Trimming stripped 4 bases from V and 0 bases from J, with 17 bases between. The germline CDR1 and CDR2 sequences are SGDLS and YYNGEE. The CDR3 is CASSPQGGQNSYEQYF. CDR3 sequence (DNA): TGTGCCAGCAGCCCCCAAGGAGGCCAAAACTCCTACGAGCAGTACTTC.

The rearrangement uses TRBV4-1 and TRBJ1-2, with D maybe TRBD1 (6 bases). V lost 1 base to trimming and J lost 8 bases, with 20 bases between them. The CDR3 contains 16 residues. Germline CDR1 and CDR2: MGHRA and YSYEKL. Here the CDR3 DNA reads TGCGCCAGCAGCCAAGTAGGTGTAGGACAGACAAGCGGCTACACCTTC. Encoded protein: CASSQVGVGQTSGYTF.

This chain links TRBV4-1 with TRBJ2-3; D not resolved. V was shortened by 4 bases and J by 2 bases, with 13 bases between the two germline ends. The CDR3 covers 15 residues. Germline V gene lookup returns CDR1 MGHRA and CDR2 YSYEKL. CDR3 nucleotide sequence: TGCGCCAGCAGCCGTGAGACTCTGGACACAGATACGCAGTATTTT. Protein sequence: CASSRETLDTDTQYF.

The genes are TRBV19 and TRBJ1-6, with D uncertain. The CDR3 has 16 amino acids. The V gene's germline CDR1 is LNHDA and CDR2 SQIVND (reference sequence). V was pared by 3 bases and J by 3 bases, with 12 bases between. The CDR3 DNA follows: TGTGCCAGTAGTATGTCCTCGGGAATCTATAATTCACCCCTCCACTTT. Encoded protein: CASSMSSGIYNSPLHF.

For the CDR3, the DNA is TGTGCCAGCACGCCACAGGGAGACACTGAAGCTTTCTTT. Its protein is CASTPQGDTEAFF. The V call is TRBV2, the J call TRBJ1-1; the D gene is possibly TRBD1 (6 bases). CDR3 size: 13 residues. Germline V gene sequence: CDR1 SNHLY, CDR2 FYNNEI. The V end was cut by 7 bases, the J end by 3 bases, with 12 bases between.

This clone was seen only a few times. This rearrangement joins TRBV18 to TRBJ2-4; D gene uncertain. Germline lookup yields CDR1 KGHSH and CDR2 LQKENI. V lost 0 bases, J lost 1 base, and 7 bases lay in between. The CDR3 consists of 15 residues. The CDR3 protein is CASSPPSGAKNIQYF. The CDR3 coding sequence is TGTGCCAGCTCACCACCGTCTGGCGCCAAAAACATTCAGTACTTC.

The rearrangement links TRBV5-1 to TRBJ2-3; the match to TRBD1 covers 8 bases. Trimming at V came to 3 bases and at J to 6 bases, leaving 18 bases not matched to a gene. The CDR3 consists of 18 residues. CDR1 and CDR2 (germline): SGHRS, YFSETQ. The CDR3 DNA reads TGCGCCAGCAGCTCAGAACCTCCGGGCAGGGGGCGGGTGGATACGCAGTATTTT. This gives the protein CASSSEPPGRGRVDTQYF.

The chain is built from TRBV4-3 and TRBJ2-4, with a tentative D call TRBD2 (6 bases). In germline, CDR1 is LGHNA, CDR2 YSLEER. The length of the CDR3 is 17 residues. The V end was cut by 0 bases, the J end by 2 bases, with 14 bases between. The CDR3 DNA sequence: TGCGCCAGCAGCCAAGATTTCGGGGGTAGGACCAAAAACATTCAGTACTTC. Its translation: CASSQDFGGRTKNIQYF.

Comment on this clone: Additional DNA sequences in this sample encode the identical CDR3. The chain links TRBV5-1 to TRBJ2-3, with 8 bases identical to TRBD2. V dropped 2 bases and J dropped 0; count of bases not matched to a gene: 2. CDR1 SGHRS and CDR2 YFSETQ come from the germline V gene. This CDR3 is built from 15 residues. The CDR3 loop is CASSLAGASTDTQYF. The CDR3 nucleotides read TGCGCCAGCAGCTTAGCGGGGGCTAGCACAGATACGCAGTATTTT.